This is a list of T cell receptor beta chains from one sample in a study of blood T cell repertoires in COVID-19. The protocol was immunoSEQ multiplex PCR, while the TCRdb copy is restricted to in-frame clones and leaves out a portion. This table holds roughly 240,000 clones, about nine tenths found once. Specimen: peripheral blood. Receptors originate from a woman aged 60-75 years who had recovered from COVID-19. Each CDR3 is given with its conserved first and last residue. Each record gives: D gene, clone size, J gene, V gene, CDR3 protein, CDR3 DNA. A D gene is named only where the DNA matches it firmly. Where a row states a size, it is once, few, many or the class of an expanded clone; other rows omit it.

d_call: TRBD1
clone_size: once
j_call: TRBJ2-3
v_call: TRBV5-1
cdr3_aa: CASSLEWDRGADTQYF
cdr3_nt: TGCGCCAGCAGCTTGGAATGGGACAGGGGAGCAGATACGCAGTATTTT

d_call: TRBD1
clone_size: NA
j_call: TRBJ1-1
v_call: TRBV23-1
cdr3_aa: CASSQSPTGGFAPGDGNTEAFF
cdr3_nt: TGCGCCAGCAGTCAATCTCCGACAGGGGGGTTTGCACCTGGGGACGGAAACACTGAAGCTTTCTTT

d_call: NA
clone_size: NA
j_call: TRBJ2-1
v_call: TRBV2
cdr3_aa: CASIPGGTGYNEQFF
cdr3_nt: TGTGCCAGCATTCCAGGGGGGACGGGCTACAATGAGCAGTTCTTC

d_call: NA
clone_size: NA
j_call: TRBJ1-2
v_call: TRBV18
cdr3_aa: CASSPPDSPYGYTF
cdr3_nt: TGTGCCAGCTCACCACCGGATAGCCCCTATGGCTACACCTTC

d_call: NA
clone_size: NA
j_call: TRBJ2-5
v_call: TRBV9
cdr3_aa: CASSGEGGQTQYF
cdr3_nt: TGTGCCAGCAGCGGCGAGGGTGGACAGACCCAGTACTTC

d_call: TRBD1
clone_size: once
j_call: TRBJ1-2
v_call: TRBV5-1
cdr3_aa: CASSSWTGGNYGYTF
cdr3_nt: TGCGCCAGCAGCTCCTGGACAGGGGGGAACTATGGCTACACCTTC

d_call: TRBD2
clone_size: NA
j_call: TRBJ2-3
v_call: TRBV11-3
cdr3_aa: CASSLSGGATDTQYF
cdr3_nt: TGTGCCAGCAGCTTAAGCGGGGGGGCCACAGATACGCAGTATTTT

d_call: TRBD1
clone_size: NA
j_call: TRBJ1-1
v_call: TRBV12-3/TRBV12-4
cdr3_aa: CASTWTGNTEAFF
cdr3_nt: TGTGCCAGCACCTGGACAGGGAACACTGAAGCTTTCTTT

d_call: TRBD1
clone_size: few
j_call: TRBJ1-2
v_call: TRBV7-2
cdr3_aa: CASKRTGDHYGYTF
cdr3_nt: TGTGCCAGCAAACGGACAGGGGATCACTATGGCTACACCTTC

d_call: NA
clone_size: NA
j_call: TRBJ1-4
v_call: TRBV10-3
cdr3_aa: CATRGVPAGANEKLFF
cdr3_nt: TGTGCCACCAGGGGAGTCCCCGCGGGAGCTAATGAAAAACTGTTTTTT

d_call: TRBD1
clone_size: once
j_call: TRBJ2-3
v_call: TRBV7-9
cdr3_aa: CASSLGTGPSTDTQYF
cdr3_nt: TGTGCCAGCAGCTTAGGGACAGGGCCTAGCACAGATACGCAGTATTTT

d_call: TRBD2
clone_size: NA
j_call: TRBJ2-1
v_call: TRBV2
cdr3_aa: CASSEWRGEHNEQFF
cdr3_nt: TGTGCCAGCAGTGAGTGGCGGGGGGAACACAATGAGCAGTTCTTC

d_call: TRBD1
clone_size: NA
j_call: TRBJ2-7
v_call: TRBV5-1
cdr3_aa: CASSEQGSQYF
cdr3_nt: TGCGCCAGCAGTGAACAGGGGTCGCAGTACTTC

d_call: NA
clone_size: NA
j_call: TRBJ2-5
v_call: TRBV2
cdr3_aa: CASSVQETQYF
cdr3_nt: TGTGCCAGCAGCGTGCAAGAGACCCAGTACTTC

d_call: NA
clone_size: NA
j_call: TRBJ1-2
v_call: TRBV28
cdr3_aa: CASSLGRTAAGYTF
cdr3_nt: TGTGCCAGCAGTTTAGGCAGAACCGCGGCTGGCTACACCTTC

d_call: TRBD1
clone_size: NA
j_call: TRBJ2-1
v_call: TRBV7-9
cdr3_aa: CASNTNRGTSSYNEQFF
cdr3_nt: TGTGCCAGCAACACCAACAGGGGGACAAGCTCCTACAATGAGCAGTTCTTC

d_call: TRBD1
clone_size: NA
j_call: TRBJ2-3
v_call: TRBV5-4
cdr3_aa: CASSLTGPPDTQYF
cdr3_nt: TGTGCCAGCAGCCTGACAGGGCCCCCAGATACGCAGTATTTT